This T cell receptor (beta chain) stems from a study of radiotherapy plus CTLA-4 blockade in lung cancer. Study-level background: Patients showed objective responses in over 15% of cases, and disease control was achieved by under 35%. Study-wide results and caveats: Subsequent to radiotherapy plus ipilimumab, tumor-derived TCR clones underwent expansion in blood.

V lost 2 bases and J lost 3; bases outside the gene matches: 4. Germline CDR1 reads MNHEY; CDR2 reads SVGAGI. This CDR3 spans 15 amino acids. This clone has just one count. Its antigen is not identified. The method was immunoSEQ multiplex PCR; TCRdb's version includes in-frame clones alone and lacks a portion of them. In the table there are tens of thousands of clones, around four fifths of which are singletons. People whose metastatic non-small-cell lung cancer was chemo-refractory got focal radiation along with CTLA-4 blockade by ipilimumab. J is TRBJ2-7 and V is TRBV6-5; TRBD1 matches 10 bases. The sample in question was peripheral blood, obtained from a patient treated with radiotherapy plus ipilimumab. The sequence came from a human donor with non-small cell lung cancer that progressed on radiotherapy plus ipilimumab. CDR3 protein: CASSYRDRGLYEQYF. CDR3 DNA sequence: TGTGCCAGCAGTTACAGGGACAGGGGACTCTACGAGCAGTACTTC.